Below, 8 T cell receptor beta chains from the same sample are listed, as sequenced in a study of blood T cell repertoires in COVID-19. The table came from immunoSEQ multiplex PCR; TCRdb's copy has only in-frame clones and leaves some out. The sample consists of 230,000 or so clones, about nine tenths of them appearing once. The sample consisted of PBMCs or T cells enriched from blood (not recorded which). These receptor sequences come from a woman between 35 and 50 years old with acute COVID-19.

This clone was counted a single time. The gene calls are TRBV15 and TRBJ1-2, with D unresolved. This CDR3 has 14 residues. V lost 4 bases and J lost 4, with 13 bases in between. The germline V gene has CDR1 LNHNV and CDR2 YYDKDF (reference sequence). The CDR3 DNA follows: TGTGCCACCAGCACTAGATCACACTTCTATGGCTACACCTTC. Its translation: CATSTRSHFYGYTF.

The chain uses TRBV6-1 and TRBJ2-1, with a weak D call TRBD2 (6 bases). This CDR3 spans 16 amino acids. Germline CDR1 reads MNHNS; CDR2 reads SASEGT. The ends were cut back, 0 bases at V and 4 bases at J, with 13 bases in the middle. The chain's CDR3 is CASSEALRGSYNEQFF. CDR3 DNA: TGTGCCAGCAGTGAAGCGCTTCGGGGGTCTTACAATGAGCAGTTCTTC.

This chain uses TRBV27 with TRBJ1-5; TRBD1 aligns across 9 bases. The CDR3 is made up of 16 amino acids. Trimming took 6 bases from V and 9 from J; bases not matched to a gene: 15. CDR1 and CDR2 from the germline V gene are MNHEY and SMNVEV (reference sequence). CDR3 DNA: TGTGCCAGCAGACCGAGCACCGGGACAGGGAGTGTGCCCCAGCATTTT. Translated: CASRPSTGTGSVPQHF.

The rearrangement joins TRBV25-1 to TRBJ1-2; 11 bases agree with TRBD1. This CDR3 is built from 13 residues. With V trimmed by 7 bases and J by 6 bases, 4 bases remained unmatched. The germline V gene has CDR1 MGHDK and CDR2 SYGVNS. The CDR3 spells CASTGTGGHGYTF. The CDR3 DNA is TGTGCCAGCACCGGGACAGGGGGACATGGCTACACCTTC.

The chain joins TRBV7-6 to TRBJ1-5; 9 positions match TRBD1. Germline-derived CDR1 and CDR2 are SGHVS and FNYEAQ. V was clipped by 5 bases and J by 2 bases; unmatched bases: 7. The CDR3 sequence is 16 residues long. The CDR3 spells CASSTGTGTGNQPQHF. The CDR3 nucleotides read TGTGCCAGCAGCACCGGGACAGGGACGGGCAATCAGCCCCAGCATTTT.

This chain links TRBV6-1 with TRBJ1-2; D is perhaps TRBD1 (6 bases). Germline V lookup: CDR1 MNHNS, CDR2 SASEGT. Between the trimmed V and J ends, which lost 1 base and 1 base, there was a span of 10 bases. CDR3 size: 15 residues. The CDR3 protein is CASSEVRGINYGYTF. CDR3 in DNA: TGTGCCAGCAGTGAAGTGAGGGGGATTAACTATGGCTACACCTTC.

The V call is TRBV11-2, the J call TRBJ1-2; 7 bases agree with TRBD1. Trimming at V came to 4 bases and at J to 5 bases, leaving 10 bases not matched to a gene. The germline CDR1 and CDR2 sequences are SGHAT and FQNNGV. This CDR3 contains 15 residues. The CDR3 spells CASSYVTGIEYGYTF. CDR3 in DNA: TGTGCCAGCAGCTACGTGACAGGGATTGAGTATGGCTACACCTTC.

The chain employs TRBV21-1 and TRBJ2-5; the D call of TRBD2 is as the table states it, not checked on the DNA. TRBV21-1 is a known pseudogene. The CDR3 loop spans 17 amino acids. The CDR3 DNA reads TGTGCCAGCAGCAAAGAGGTAGCGGGGAGGTACCAAGAGACCCAGTACTTC. It encodes CASSKEVAGRYQETQYF.